The TCR beta chain under discussion was sequenced for a study of regulatory T cells in long-lasting Graves disease. Time point defined: newly diagnosed GD, antithyroid drugs for less than 3 months. Isolated PBMC RNA provided the starting material for the TCR library. Per the germline V gene, CDR1 is LGHNT and CDR2 is FRNRAP. V was pared by 6 bases and J by 4 bases, with 2 bases of the junction left unmatched. The CDR3 runs 14 residues. Both iRepertoire HTBI primers and Arm-PCR of CDR3 regions were used to build the TCR beta libraries. Via MiXCR, TCRdb re-called the multiplex PCR reads, giving one row per CDR3 protein. The sample lists under 450,000 distinct CDR3 sequences, roughly 17% occurring once. The data were also submitted as part of a second study, on T cells in Graves' hyperthyroidism and ophthalmopathy. That publication notes: Ophthalmopathy was model-predicted a median roughly six months pre-onset.

This sample comprised peripheral blood mononuclear cells (PBMCs), obtained at new diagnosis, from a patient treated with antithyroid drugs. The chain couples TRBV12-5 to TRBJ2-1, with 11 nucleotides matching TRBD2. This TCR derives from a woman between 18 and 30 years old with Graves disease. CDR3 amino acids: CASGPSGGYNEQFF. CDR3 bases: TGTGCTAGTGGACCTAGCGGGGGGTACAATGAGCAGTTCTTC.